This TCR beta chain was found in a study of cytomegalovirus exposure and HLA in healthy donors. Use of 60 Vbeta and 13 Jbeta primers characterized the PCR. The assay was immunoSEQ multiplex PCR, and TCRdb's table has in-frame clones only and misses some. The table shows 85,000 to 90,000 clones, with just under 90% occurring only once. Study results and limitations: Despite most TCR sequences being rare, some public TCRs occurred in many donors. In a later analysis, a missense DCLRE1C variant was linked to TCR beta V- and J-gene trimming. Researchers reported in a later analysis that common viral pathogens appeared linked to several top clusters.

This CDR3 has 16 amino acids. Trimming removed 0 bases from V and 2 bases from J, with 15 bases in between. Per germline, CDR1 SGHNT and CDR2 YYREEE (reference sequence). For this clone: Antigen unknown.

This TCR derives from a man aged 18-30 years in good health and CMV-seronegative. The chain carries TRBV5-4 and TRBJ2-7; the D gene is possibly TRBD1 (5 bases). The sequencing input was PBMCs. The CDR3 DNA is TGTGCCAGCAGCTTGGACCGACAGTCCGTTACCTACGAGCAGTACTTC. Translated: CASSLDRQSVTYEQYF.